Listed below are T cell receptor beta chains from one sample, sequenced in a study of a mutant IDH1 vaccine in newly diagnosed glioma. Profiling relied on immunoSEQ multiplex PCR, and the TCRdb table lists in-frame clones only, not all of them. The sample includes tens of thousands of clones, 85% to 90% of them seen just once. Their target antigens are unknown. This specimen was PBMCs, taken from a glioma patient whose treatment included an IDH1 peptide vaccine. These receptors were taken from a woman aged 45-65 years with glioma. Both conserved end residues are part of each CDR3. The order of the fields is V gene, J gene, D gene, clone size, CDR3 protein, CDR3 DNA. A D gene is named only where the DNA matches it firmly. Expanded clones are given a class, and other clones once, few, many or no size at all.

TRBV5-1	TRBJ1-3	NA	few	CASSESTSLQYSGNTIYF	TGCGCCAGCAGCGAGTCCACATCGTTGCAATACTCTGGAAACACCATATATTTT
TRBV29-1	TRBJ2-7	NA	once	CSVSPGAGGTYEQYF	TGCAGCGTCTCCCCGGGGGCAGGCGGAACCTACGAGCAGTACTTC
TRBV28	TRBJ2-7	TRBD1	NA	CASNPLTGGPLIQYF	TGTGCCAGCAACCCCTTGACAGGGGGGCCCCTGATACAGTACTTC
TRBV27	TRBJ2-7	NA	NA	CASSGNRVYEQYF	TGTGCCAGCAGTGGGAACAGAGTCTACGAGCAGTACTTC
TRBV5-1	TRBJ1-1	NA	NA	CASSPGTSNTEAFF	TGCGCCAGCAGCCCCGGGACGTCGAACACTGAAGCTTTCTTT
TRBV5-1	TRBJ2-1	NA	NA	CASSFQGPNNEQFF	TGCGCCAGCAGCTTCCAGGGCCCGAACAATGAGCAGTTCTTC
TRBV4-2	TRBJ2-2	NA	NA	CASSQGSRERTGELFF	TGTGCCAGCAGCCAAGGCTCTAGGGAGAGGACCGGGGAGCTGTTTTTT
TRBV30	TRBJ1-3	TRBD1	NA	CAWNPGGPGNTIYF	TGTGCCTGGAATCCAGGGGGCCCTGGAAACACCATATATTTT
TRBV5-5	TRBJ2-5	TRBD2	NA	CASSSSGRAVETQYF	TGTGCCAGCAGCTCTAGCGGGAGAGCTGTGGAGACCCAGTACTTC
TRBV29-1	TRBJ2-1	NA	NA	CSVETHPGRRDEQFF	TGCAGCGTTGAAACGCACCCAGGGAGACGAGACGAGCAGTTCTTC
TRBV29-1	TRBJ1-1	TRBD1	few	CSVGSRGLTEAFF	TGCAGCGTTGGGTCCAGGGGGCTAACTGAAGCTTTCTTT
TRBV27	TRBJ2-7	NA	once	CASSVRWGGHSYEQYF	TGTGCCAGCAGTGTCCGCTGGGGGGGGCACTCCTACGAGCAGTACTTC
TRBV6-1	TRBJ2-1	TRBD2	NA	CASSLTSGRGDEQFF	TGTGCCAGCAGCCTAACTAGCGGGAGGGGGGATGAGCAGTTCTTC
TRBV10-3	TRBJ2-4	NA	NA	CAISEGLGTKNIQYF	TGTGCCATCAGTGAAGGTTTGGGAACCAAAAACATTCAGTACTTC
TRBV28	TRBJ2-7	NA	NA	CASSAPGDEQYF	TGTGCCAGCAGTGCCCCCGGGGACGAGCAGTACTTC